One and the same sample provided the 5 T cell receptor beta chains below, sequenced in a study of OX40 agonist ivuxolimab in advanced cancers. Sequencing used immunoSEQ multiplex PCR; TCRdb keeps in-frame clones, though not all of them. The table has 20,000 to 30,000 clones, nearly 85% seen once. The starting material was CD4+ or CD8+ T cells sorted from blood, obtained in a trial of the OX40 agonist ivuxolimab. These receptors all come from an adult with an advanced solid tumor such as melanoma, head and neck, liver or kidney cancer.

The chain carries TRBV6-1 and TRBJ2-3; 10 bases align to TRBD2. The length of the CDR3 is 16 residues. Trimming removed 2 bases from V and 1 base from J; junction bases left unmatched: 3. Germline lookup yields CDR1 MNHNS and CDR2 SASEGT. The CDR3 sequence is CASSEILAGGTDTQYF. CDR3 DNA sequence: TGTGCCAGCAGTGAAATTCTAGCGGGGGGCACAGATACGCAGTATTTT.

This clone showed up just a few times. Other DNA variants within this sample encode the same CDR3. The V and J genes are TRBV27 and TRBJ2-3; perhaps TRBD2 as D (6 bases). V was pared by 0 bases and J by 3 bases, with 7 bases between. Germline V gene lookup returns CDR1 MNHEY and CDR2 SMNVEV (reference sequence). There are 14 residues in the CDR3. The DNA of the CDR3 is TGTGCCAGCAGTTTATCGGCGGGGACAGATACGCAGTATTTT. Translated: CASSLSAGTDTQYF.

The chain joins TRBV19 to TRBJ2-5, with a possible D match to TRBD2 (5 bases). This CDR3 contains 14 residues. Trimming shortened V by 1 base and J by 0 bases, and 6 bases separated the two germline ends. The germline gives CDR1 LNHDA, CDR2 SQIVND (reference sequence). The CDR3 region has the DNA TGTGCCAGTAGTATAGTCGGGGACCAAGAGACCCAGTACTTC. It encodes CASSIVGDQETQYF.

This chain connects TRBV4-3 to TRBJ2-7; TRBD1 might be the D (7 bases). With 0 bases removed from V and 2 bases from J, the gap between germline ends came to 17 bases. Germline CDR1 LGHNA, CDR2 YSLEER. The CDR3 loop spans 17 amino acids. The CDR3 sequence: CASSQDWGEDRAYEQYF. The CDR3 DNA follows: TGCGCCAGCAGCCAAGATTGGGGGGAAGACAGGGCCTACGAGCAGTACTTC.

J is TRBJ2-3 and V is TRBV11-2, with 9 positions matching TRBD2. There are 16 residues in the CDR3. Looked up from germline, CDR1 is SGHAT and CDR2 is FQNNGV. Trimming cost V 6 bases and J 5 bases; bases outside gene matches: 12. The CDR3 reads CASSPPGGGARDTQYF. The CDR3 DNA reads as TGTGCCAGCAGTCCCCCCGGCGGGGGGGCAAGAGATACGCAGTATTTT. The full variable domain, completed using reference TRBV11-2 and TRBJ2-3, is EAGVAQSPRYKIIEKRQSVAFWCNPISGHATLYWYQQILGQGPKLLIQFQNNGVVDDSQLPKDRFSAERLKGVDSTLKIQPAKLEDSAVYLCASSPPGGGARDTQYFGPGTRLTVL.